The 21 T cell receptor beta chains given below trace back to one sample, sequenced in a study of shared clonotypes between healthy human individuals (dated by TCRdb to the early 2020s). The library relied on the immunoSEQ multiplex PCR assay. As stored in TCRdb, this immuneACCESS dataset retains in-frame rearrangements with V and J assigned. A fraction of the clones does not appear; measured against another copy, unresolved V genes explain less than half of the discrepancy, and the remainder lacks a known reason. The sample table lists about 660,000 clones, about 74% of them with a count of one. Jointly, the top ten make up over 1.5% of the sample. Sequenced input: memory CD4+ T cells sorted from blood. The cell subset or site label corresponds to: CD45RA-negative fraction. Every receptor here comes from a woman in her twenties or thirties in good health.

This clone appeared a few times. The chain recombines TRBV21-1 with TRBJ2-3; the table's D call, TRBD2, has no DNA check behind it. TRBV21-1 is assigned pseudogene status. The CDR3 is made up of 17 amino acids. Here the CDR3 reads CASSTSGPTTSTDTQYF. CDR3 coding DNA: TGTGCCAGCAGCACCAGCGGGCCGACTACTAGCACAGATACGCAGTATTTT.

The J gene is TRBJ2-2, the V gene TRBV27; D is perhaps TRBD2 (5 bases). V lost 8 bases, J lost 4 bases, and 14 bases lay in between. Germline V gene lookup returns CDR1 MNHEY and CDR2 SMNVEV (reference sequence). The CDR3 totals 14 residues. The CDR3 spells CASGSGSLTGELFF. The CDR3 DNA follows: TGTGCCAGCGGGTCGGGAAGCCTCACCGGGGAGCTGTTTTTT.

This clone was seen only a few times. J is TRBJ1-1 and V is TRBV27; 9 positions agree with TRBD1. This CDR3 is 13 amino acids long. The junction had 3 bases not matched to a gene; V was cut back by 6 bases and J by 4 bases. The V gene's germline CDR1 is MNHEY and CDR2 SMNVEV (reference sequence). The CDR3 region is CASRQTGGTEAFF. CDR3 nucleotide sequence: TGTGCCAGCAGGCAGACAGGGGGCACTGAAGCTTTCTTT.

The V gene is TRBV5-1, the J gene TRBJ1-2; D might be TRBD1 (5 bases). This CDR3 comprises 16 residues. Germline V gene data show CDR1 as SGHRS and CDR2 as YFSETQ. V gave up 0 bases and J gave up 5 bases, with 17 bases separating them. The CDR3 loop reads CASSLATTGTPYGYTF. As DNA, the CDR3 is TGCGCCAGCAGCTTGGCAACTACTGGGACGCCTTATGGCTACACCTTC.

The rearrangement links TRBV20-1 to TRBJ2-1; D is possibly TRBD1 or TRBD2 (5 bases each). The CDR3 covers 10 residues. V shed 5 bases and J shed 10 bases, with 9 bases lying between them. Germline V lookup: CDR1 DFQATT, CDR2 SNEGSKA (reference sequence). CDR3 nucleotide sequence: TGCAGTGCTGGGACGGCCGAGCAGTTCTTC. Translating gives CSAGTAEQFF.

The chain couples TRBV6-4 to TRBJ2-7, with 8 bases aligning to TRBD2. The CDR3 has 16 amino acids. Losses at the gene ends were 5 bases for V and 0 bases for J; bases not matched to a gene: 9. Germline values: CDR1 MRHNA, CDR2 SNTAGT. Here the CDR3 reads CASSPQAGDSSYEQYF. For the CDR3, the DNA is TGTGCCAGCAGTCCTCAAGCGGGAGATAGCTCCTACGAGCAGTACTTC.

The V gene is TRBV5-1, the J gene TRBJ2-4, with D possibly being TRBD2 (6 bases). Trimming stripped 0 bases from V and 9 bases from J, with 19 bases between. The CDR3 extends over 16 amino acids. Looked up from germline, CDR1 is SGHRS and CDR2 is YFSETQ. CDR3 amino acids: CASSLEGTWGQSIQYF. The DNA of the CDR3 is TGCGCCAGCAGCTTGGAGGGGACTTGGGGTCAAAGCATTCAGTACTTC.

The chain's CDR3 is CASRTTSGSPQYF. CDR3 coding DNA: TGTGCCAGCAGGACCACTAGCGGGAGTCCACAGTACTTC. The J gene is TRBJ2-7, the V gene TRBV7-2, with 11 nucleotides matching TRBD2. Losses at the gene ends were 6 bases for V and 10 bases for J; bases not matched to a gene: 8. The CDR3 has 13 amino acids. Germline lookup yields CDR1 SGHTA and CDR2 FQGNSA.

The chain carries TRBV19 and TRBJ2-5, with D possibly being TRBD1 (5 bases). The germline CDR1 and CDR2 sequences are LNHDA and SQIVND (reference sequence). V was pared by 5 bases and J by 5 bases, with 18 bases between. The CDR3 extends over 15 amino acids. CDR3 sequence (DNA): TGTGCCAGTAGTTGGATAGTGGGGCTCGGGGAGACCCAGTACTTC. Protein sequence: CASSWIVGLGETQYF.

This clone showed up just a few times. This sample includes further DNA sequences coding for the same CDR3. The CDR3 DNA reads as TGTGCCAGCAGCCTCGATATGAACACTGAAGCTTTCTTT. Protein: CASSLDMNTEAFF. The chain combines TRBV7-2 with TRBJ1-1; D unresolved. The CDR3 contains 13 residues. Germline assignment: CDR1 SGHTA and CDR2 FQGNSA. Deletions cut 5 bases from V and 0 bases from J, with 7 bases between.

The chain links TRBV18 to TRBJ2-1, with TRBD2 as a possible D gene (6 bases). CDR3 length: 13 amino acids. V shed 2 bases and J shed 9 bases, with 11 bases lying between them. Germline values: CDR1 KGHSH, CDR2 LQKENI. The CDR3 bases are TGTGCCAGCTCACCAACGGGAGAGGTTGAGCAGTTCTTC. Protein: CASSPTGEVEQFF. The full variable domain, with the rest looked up from reference TRBV18 and TRBJ2-1, is NAGVMQNPRHLVRRRGQEARLRCSPMKGHSHVYWYRQLPEEGLKFMVYLQKENIIDESGMPKERFSAEFPKEGPSILRIQQVVRGDSAAYFCASSPTGEVEQFFGPGTRLTVL.

The chain joins TRBV15 to TRBJ1-5, with D hard to call. V lost 4 bases, J lost 7 bases, and 14 bases lay in between. There are 14 residues in the CDR3. Germline V gene data show CDR1 as LNHNV and CDR2 as YYDKDF (reference sequence). Here the CDR3 DNA reads TGTGCCACCAGCAAAGAAGGAGGGAGGCAGCCCCAGCATTTT. Translating it yields CATSKEGGRQPQHF.

In this sample, this clone turned up once. The chain links TRBV28 to TRBJ2-1; D ambiguous. Germline assignment: CDR1 MDHEN and CDR2 SYDVKM. Trimming removed 5 bases from V and 5 bases from J, with 16 bases in between. The CDR3 is 15 amino acids. The DNA for the CDR3 is TGTGCCAGCAGTCCCTCTTGGCGGTTTGACAATGAGCAGTTCTTC. Residues: CASSPSWRFDNEQFF.

In nucleotides, the CDR3 is TGTGCCAGCAGCTTAGGGACAGGGGGCGCAGATACGCAGTATTTT. Amino acids: CASSLGTGGADTQYF. V and J are TRBV7-7 and TRBJ2-3; 11 bases are a match to TRBD1. CDR1 is SSHAT, CDR2 FNYEAQ, per germline (reference sequence). Trimming took 1 base from V and 4 from J; bases not matched to a gene: 1. CDR3 length: 15 residues. The variable domain in full, with the rest retrieved from reference TRBV7-7 and TRBJ2-3, is GAGVSQSPRYKVTKRGQDVTLRCDPISSHATLYWYQQALGQGPEFLTYFNYEAQPDKSGLPSDRFSAERPEGSISTLTIQRTEQRDSAMYRCASSLGTGGADTQYFGPGTRLTVL.

The chain recombines TRBV2 with TRBJ2-5, with 7 bases aligning to TRBD1. This CDR3 has 12 amino acids. Germline values: CDR1 SNHLY, CDR2 FYNNEI. Unmatched junction bases numbered 9, after V lost 11 bases and J lost 6 bases. The CDR3 here is CAGIQGKKTQYF. CDR3 nucleotide sequence: TGTGCCGGCATACAGGGGAAAAAGACCCAGTACTTC.

The chain employs TRBV5-1 and TRBJ2-7, with 7 bases that match TRBD2. Per the germline V gene, CDR1 is SGHRS and CDR2 is YFSETQ. Losses at the gene ends were 4 bases for V and 6 bases for J; bases not matched to a gene: 16. This CDR3 has 16 residues. CDR3 residues: CASSPGGEGALSEQYF. The CDR3 coding sequence is TGCGCCAGCAGCCCAGGAGGGGAGGGAGCGTTGTCCGAGCAGTACTTC.

The rearrangement joins TRBV7-9 to TRBJ1-1; D not certain. The V end was cut by 5 bases, the J end by 5 bases, with 12 bases between. This CDR3 region has 13 residues. Germline V gene lookup returns CDR1 SEHNR and CDR2 FQNEAQ (reference sequence). The chain's CDR3 is CASSPTAGTEAFF. The CDR3 DNA is TGTGCCAGCAGCCCCACGGCGGGGACTGAAGCTTTCTTT. The complete variable domain, with remaining parts taken from reference TRBV7-9 and TRBJ1-1, reads DTGVSQNPRHKITKRGQNVTFRCDPISEHNRLYWYRQTLGQGPEFLTYFQNEAQLEKSRLLSDRFSAERPKGSFSTLEIQRTEQGDSAMYLCASSPTAGTEAFFGQGTRLTVV.

This chain joins TRBV7-2 and TRBJ1-5, with D unresolved. Germline CDR1 reads SGHTA; CDR2 reads FQGNSA. The length of the CDR3 is 15 residues. Trimming stripped 6 bases from V and 1 base from J, with 13 bases between. CDR3 DNA sequence: TGTGCCAGCAGGACGGACGCGTTGAGCAATCAGCCCCAGCATTTT. Its protein is CASRTDALSNQPQHF.

J is TRBJ1-1 and V is TRBV28, with D maybe TRBD1 (5 bases). Germline V CDR1 and CDR2: MDHEN, SYDVKM. Trimming pared 4 bases from V and 11 bases from J, leaving 17 bases between. This CDR3 has 13 amino acids. Here the CDR3 reads CASSSMDIPRAFF. DNA of the CDR3: TGTGCCAGCAGTTCTATGGACATCCCTCGGGCTTTCTTT.

This chain uses TRBV2 with TRBJ2-4; D not resolved. CDR3 length equals 17 residues. CDR1 is SNHLY and CDR2 is FYNNEI in the germline V gene. The ends were cut back, 1 base at V and 0 bases at J, with 13 bases in the middle. CDR3 residues: CASSEDVKHIAKNIQYF. As DNA, the CDR3 is TGTGCCAGCAGTGAAGACGTTAAGCACATAGCCAAAAACATTCAGTACTTC.

This chain joins TRBV29-1 and TRBJ2-5; 11 nucleotides line up with TRBD1. Germline CDR1 SQVTM, CDR2 ANQGSEA. The CDR3 contains 13 residues. Germline trimming cut 7 bases from V and 5 bases from J; bases unmatched to any gene: 6. In nucleotides, the CDR3 is TGCAGCGCCCCGGGACAGGGGGGCGAGACCCAGTACTTC. Encoded protein: CSAPGQGGETQYF.